This T cell receptor beta chain was recorded in a study of OX40 agonist ivuxolimab in advanced cancers. Study-wide background: With a range of roughly 20 to 80, age averaged about 59 years, and around 80% were male. Prior anti-PD-1, anti-PD-L1 or anti-CTLA-4 therapy did not bar entry, and about 38% had some.

Produced via immunoSEQ multiplex PCR; TCRdb's table is partial and in-frame only. The sample yields roughly 50,000 clones, 87% seen once. Blood samples were obtained at baseline, cycle 4 day 1, and cycle 7 day 1. Sample: CD4+ or CD8+ T cells sorted from blood, taken in a trial of the OX40 agonist ivuxolimab. The origin of this receptor is an adult with an advanced solid tumor such as melanoma, head and neck, liver or kidney cancer.

CDR3: CASSLPVQREVSGELFF. The CDR3 DNA reads as TGTGCCAGCAGCTTACCTGTACAGCGGGAGGTATCCGGGGAGCTGTTTTTT. This chain joins TRBV7-9 and TRBJ2-2, with 9 positions matching TRBD2. CDR3 length equals 17 residues. The J segment lost 6 bases and the V segment lost 2 bases, leaving 10 bases of the junction unmatched. The V gene's germline CDR1 is SEHNR and CDR2 FQNEAQ (reference sequence).